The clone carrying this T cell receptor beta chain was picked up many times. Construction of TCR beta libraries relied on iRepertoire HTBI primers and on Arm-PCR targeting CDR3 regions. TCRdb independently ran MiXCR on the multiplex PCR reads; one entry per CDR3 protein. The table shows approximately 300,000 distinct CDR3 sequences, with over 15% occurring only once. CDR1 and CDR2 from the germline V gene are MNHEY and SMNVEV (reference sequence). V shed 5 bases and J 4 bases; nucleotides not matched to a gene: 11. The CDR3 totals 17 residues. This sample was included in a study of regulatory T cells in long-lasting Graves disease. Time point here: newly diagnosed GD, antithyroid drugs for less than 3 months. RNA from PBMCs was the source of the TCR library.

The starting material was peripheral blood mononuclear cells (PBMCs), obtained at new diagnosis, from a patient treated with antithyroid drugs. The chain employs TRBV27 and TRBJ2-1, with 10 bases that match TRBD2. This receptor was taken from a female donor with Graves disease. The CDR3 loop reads CASSKNQREGKYNEQFF. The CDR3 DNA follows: TGTGCCAGCAGTAAGAACCAGCGGGAGGGAAAGTACAATGAGCAGTTCTTC.